This T cell receptor (beta chain) was recovered during a study of cytomegalovirus exposure and HLA in healthy donors. Background on the study: From HLA-typed donors, an early data release held about 85 million unique TCRs. Regarding the study as a whole: There were some V segments, including TRBV6-2 and TRBV6-3, excluded as indistinguishable.

V shed 1 base, J shed 4 bases, and the junction held 4 bases outside the gene matches. The CDR3 consists of 15 residues. CDR1 MDHEN and CDR2 SYDVKM come from the germline V gene. Of note for this clone: Its antigen is unidentified.

PCR primers comprised 60 Vbeta and 13 Jbeta primers. Sequencing used immunoSEQ multiplex PCR; TCRdb keeps in-frame clones, though not all of them. The sample holds 150,000 to 200,000 clones. The chain combines TRBV28 with TRBJ1-2; 9 bases are a match to TRBD1. The clonotype originates from a man aged 25 to 45 in good health and CMV-seronegative. The specimen was PBMCs. The CDR3 coding sequence is TGTGCCAGCAGTTTATTGACGGGACAGGGCTATGGCTACACCTTC. It specifies CASSLLTGQGYGYTF.